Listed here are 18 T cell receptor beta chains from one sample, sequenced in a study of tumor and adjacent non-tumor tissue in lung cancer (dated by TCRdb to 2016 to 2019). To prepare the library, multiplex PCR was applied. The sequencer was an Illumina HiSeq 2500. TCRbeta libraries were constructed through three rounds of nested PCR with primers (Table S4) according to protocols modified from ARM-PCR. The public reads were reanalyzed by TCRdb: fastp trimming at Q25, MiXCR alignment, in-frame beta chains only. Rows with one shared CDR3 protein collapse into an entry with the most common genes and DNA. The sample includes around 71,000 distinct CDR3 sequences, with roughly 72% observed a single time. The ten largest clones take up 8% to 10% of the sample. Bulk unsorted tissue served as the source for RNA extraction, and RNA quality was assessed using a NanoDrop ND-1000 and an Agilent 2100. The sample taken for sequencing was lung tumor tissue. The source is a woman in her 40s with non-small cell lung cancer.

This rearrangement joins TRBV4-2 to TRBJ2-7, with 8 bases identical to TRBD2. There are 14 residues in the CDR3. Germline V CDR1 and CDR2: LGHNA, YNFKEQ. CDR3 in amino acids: CTITPLAGYYEQYF. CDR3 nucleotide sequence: TGTACCATCACCCCCCTAGCGGGCTACTACGAGCAGTACTTC.

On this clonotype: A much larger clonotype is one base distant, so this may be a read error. DNA of the CDR3: TGTGCCAGCAGCCATCGACGGGTAGAGACCGGGGAGACCCAGTACTTC. Translated: CASSHRRVETGETQYF. V is TRBV14 and J is TRBJ2-5; D unclear. The CDR3 contains 16 residues. Trimming removed 3 bases at V and 5 bases at J, with 19 bases between. Germline lookup yields CDR1 SGHDN and CDR2 FVKESK.

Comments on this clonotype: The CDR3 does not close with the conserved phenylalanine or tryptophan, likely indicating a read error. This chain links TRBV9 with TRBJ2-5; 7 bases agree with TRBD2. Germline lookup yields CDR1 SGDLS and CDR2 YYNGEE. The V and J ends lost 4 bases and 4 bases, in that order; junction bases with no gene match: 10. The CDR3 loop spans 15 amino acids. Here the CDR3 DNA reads TGTGCCAGCAGCTCCGCGAGCGGGGTGAGAGAGACCCAGTACTAC. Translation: CASSSASGVRETQYY.

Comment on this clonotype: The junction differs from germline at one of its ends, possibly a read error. For the CDR3, the DNA is TGTGTCAGCAGTTTTGGACTAGCGGGGGCGGGTACACAGTATTTT. Translation gives CVSSFGLAGAGTQYF. The V gene is TRBV12-3 or TRBV12-4, the J gene TRBJ2-3; 13 nucleotides align to TRBD2. The CDR3 covers 15 residues.

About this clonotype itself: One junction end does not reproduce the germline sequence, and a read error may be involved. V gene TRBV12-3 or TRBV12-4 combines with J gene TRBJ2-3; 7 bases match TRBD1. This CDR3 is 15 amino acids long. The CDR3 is CANSLSEGAADTQYF. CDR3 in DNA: TGTGCCAACAGTTTGAGCGAGGGGGCCGCGGATACGCAGTATTTT.

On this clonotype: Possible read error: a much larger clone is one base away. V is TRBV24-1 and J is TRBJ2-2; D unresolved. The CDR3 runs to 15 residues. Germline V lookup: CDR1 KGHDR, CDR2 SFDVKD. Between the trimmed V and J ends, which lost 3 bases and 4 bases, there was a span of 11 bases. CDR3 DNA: TGTGCCACCAGTGATATCCGGACCCTCACCGGGGAGCTGTTTTTT. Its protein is CATSDIRTLTGELFF.

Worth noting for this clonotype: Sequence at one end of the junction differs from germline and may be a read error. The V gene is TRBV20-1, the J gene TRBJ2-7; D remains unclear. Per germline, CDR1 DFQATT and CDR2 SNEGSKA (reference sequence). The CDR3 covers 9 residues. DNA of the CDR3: TGTAGTGCTAGAGACGAGAAGCTCTTC. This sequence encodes CSARDEKLF.

This CDR3 reads CVNSWTRGNNEQFF. CDR3 nucleotides: TGTGTCAACAGCTGGACTAGGGGAAACAATGAGCAGTTCTTC. The chain joins TRBV11-2 to TRBJ2-1; 7 positions match TRBD2. The germline V gene encodes CDR1 SGHAT and CDR2 FQNNGV. CDR3 length: 14 amino acids.

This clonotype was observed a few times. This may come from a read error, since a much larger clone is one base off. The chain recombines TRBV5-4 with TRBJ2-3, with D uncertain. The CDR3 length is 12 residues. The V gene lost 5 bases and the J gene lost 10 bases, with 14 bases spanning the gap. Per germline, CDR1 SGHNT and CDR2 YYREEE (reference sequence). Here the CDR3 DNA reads TGTGCCAGCAGGGAAAATTCGGATGCGCAGTATTTT. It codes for CASRENSDAQYF.

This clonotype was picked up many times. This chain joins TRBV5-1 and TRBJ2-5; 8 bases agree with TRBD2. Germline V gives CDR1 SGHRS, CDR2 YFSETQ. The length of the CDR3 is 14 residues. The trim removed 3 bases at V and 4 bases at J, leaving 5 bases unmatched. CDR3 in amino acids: CASSSSGPTETQYF. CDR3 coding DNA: TGCGCCAGCAGCTCTAGCGGGCCAACAGAGACCCAGTACTTC.

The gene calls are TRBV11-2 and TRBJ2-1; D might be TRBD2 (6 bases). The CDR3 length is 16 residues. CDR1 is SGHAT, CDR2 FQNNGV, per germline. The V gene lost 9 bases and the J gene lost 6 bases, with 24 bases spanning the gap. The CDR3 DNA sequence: TGTGCCAGTAGCAAGACACTAGCTGCAATGTGCAATGAGCAGTTCTTC. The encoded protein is CASSKTLAAMCNEQFF.

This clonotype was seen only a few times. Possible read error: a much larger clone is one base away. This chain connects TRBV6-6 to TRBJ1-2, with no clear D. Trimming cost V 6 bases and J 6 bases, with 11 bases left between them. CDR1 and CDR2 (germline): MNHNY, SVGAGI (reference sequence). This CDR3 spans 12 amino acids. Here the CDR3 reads CASSHPGHGYTF. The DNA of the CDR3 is TGTGCCAGCAGCCACCCCGGTCATGGCTACACCTTC.

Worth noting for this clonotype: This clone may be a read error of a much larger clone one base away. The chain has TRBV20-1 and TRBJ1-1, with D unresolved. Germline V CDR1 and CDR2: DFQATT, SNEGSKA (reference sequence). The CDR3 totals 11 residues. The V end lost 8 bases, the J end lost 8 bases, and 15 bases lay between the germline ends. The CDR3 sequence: CSHFREVEAFF. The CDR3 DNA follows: TGCAGTCATTTTAGGGAGGTGGAAGCTTTCTTT.

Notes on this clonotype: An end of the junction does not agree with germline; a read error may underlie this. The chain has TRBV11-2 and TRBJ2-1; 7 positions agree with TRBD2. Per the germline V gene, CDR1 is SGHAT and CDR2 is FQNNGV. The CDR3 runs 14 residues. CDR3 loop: CTSSWTSGNDEQFF. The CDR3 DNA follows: TGTACCAGCAGCTGGACTAGTGGAAACGATGAGCAGTTCTTC.

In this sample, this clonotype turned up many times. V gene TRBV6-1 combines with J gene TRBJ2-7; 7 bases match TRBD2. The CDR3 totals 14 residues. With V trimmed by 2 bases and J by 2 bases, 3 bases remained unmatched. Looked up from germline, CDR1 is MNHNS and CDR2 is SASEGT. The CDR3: CASSEFSGPYEQYF. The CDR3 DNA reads TGTGCCAGCAGTGAATTTAGCGGGCCCTACGAGCAGTACTTC.

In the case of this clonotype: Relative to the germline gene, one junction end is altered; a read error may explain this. The chain's CDR3 is CSVAPTSIRFETQYF. The CDR3 DNA reads TGCAGCGTTGCCCCGACTAGCATTCGGTTTGAGACTCAGTACTTC. V usage is TRBV29-1 and J usage is TRBJ2-5; 7 bases are shared with TRBD2. The V gene's germline CDR1 is SQVTM and CDR2 ANQGSEA. The CDR3 length is 15 residues. The complete variable domain, with remaining parts taken from reference TRBV29-1 and TRBJ2-5, reads SAVISQKPSRDICQRGTSLTIQCQVDSQVTMMFWYRQQPGQSLTLIATANQGSEATYESGFVIDKFPISRPNLTFSTLTVSNMSPEDSSIYLCSVAPTSIRFETQYFGPGTRLLVL.

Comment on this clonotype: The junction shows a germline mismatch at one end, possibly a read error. CDR3 loop: CANSEAGYSEELFF. The CDR3, as DNA: TGTGCCAACAGTGAAGCAGGATACTCCGAGGAGCTGTTTTTT. The chain employs TRBV6-1 and TRBJ2-2; no clear D. CDR3 length: 14 residues. Germline lookup yields CDR1 MNHNS and CDR2 SASEGT.

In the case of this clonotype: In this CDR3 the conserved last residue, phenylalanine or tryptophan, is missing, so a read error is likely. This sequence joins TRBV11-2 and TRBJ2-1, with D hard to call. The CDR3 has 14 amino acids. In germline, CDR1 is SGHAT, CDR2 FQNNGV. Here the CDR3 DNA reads TGCGCCAGAAGCATCCCCGGAGCCGTGGGTGAGCAGTTCTTA. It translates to CARSIPGAVGEQFL.